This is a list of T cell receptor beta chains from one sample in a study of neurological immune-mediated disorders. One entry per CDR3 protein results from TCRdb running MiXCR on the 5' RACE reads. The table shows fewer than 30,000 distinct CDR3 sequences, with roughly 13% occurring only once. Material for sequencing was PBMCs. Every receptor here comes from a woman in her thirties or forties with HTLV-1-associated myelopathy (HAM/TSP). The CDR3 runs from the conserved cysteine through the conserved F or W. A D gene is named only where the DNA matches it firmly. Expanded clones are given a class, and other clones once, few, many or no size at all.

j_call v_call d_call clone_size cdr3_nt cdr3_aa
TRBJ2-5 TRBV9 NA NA TGTGCCAGCAGCGCCCGACAAGGGGAGAGCCAGTACTTC CASSARQGESQYF
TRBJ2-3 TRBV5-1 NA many TGCGCCAGCAGCCCGGGGTGGGGGTCCACAGATACGCAGTATTTT CASSPGWGSTDTQYF
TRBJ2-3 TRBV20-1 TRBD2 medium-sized TGCAGTGCTTCTAGCGGTAGCACAGATACGCAGTATTTT CSASSGSTDTQYF
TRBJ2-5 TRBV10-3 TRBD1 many TGTGCCATCAGGGACAGGGAGTACCAAGAGACCCAGTACTTC CAIRDREYQETQYF
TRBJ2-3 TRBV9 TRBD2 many TGTGCCAGCAGCGCCCGGGGGGGGGGCAGTAGCACAGATACGCAGTATTTT CASSARGGGSSTDTQYF
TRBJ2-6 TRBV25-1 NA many TGTGCCAGCAGTCCCCCCGCAGGTGGGGCCAACGTCCTGACTTTC CASSPPAGGANVLTF
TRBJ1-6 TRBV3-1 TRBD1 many TGTGCCAGCAGTCGCGAGTACGGCAGGGGGGGCTCACCCCTCCACTTT CASSREYGRGGSPLHF
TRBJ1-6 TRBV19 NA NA TGTGCCACCGCCCCTCTGACGGATAATTCACCCCTCCACTTT CATAPLTDNSPLHF
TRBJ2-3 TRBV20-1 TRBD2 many TGCAGTGCTAGGAGGGGGACTAGTTCAGATTTATTTACGCAGTATTTT CSARRGTSSDLFTQYF
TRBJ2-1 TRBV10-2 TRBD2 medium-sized TGCGCCAGCAGTGACCCTAGCGGGGGGTACAATGAGCAGTTCTTC CASSDPSGGYNEQFF
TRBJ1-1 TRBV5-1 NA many TGCGCCAGCAGCTCAGCCCTAACAGGGAACACTGAAGCTTTCTTT CASSSALTGNTEAFF
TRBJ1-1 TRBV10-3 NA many TGTGCCATCAGTCACCGGGACGAAGCTTTCTTT CAISHRDEAFF
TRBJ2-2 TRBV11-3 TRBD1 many TGTGCCAGCAGCTTACGACAGGGGAGCACCGGGGAGCTGTTTTTT CASSLRQGSTGELFF
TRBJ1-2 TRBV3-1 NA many TGTGCCAGCAGCCAAGATCGAGGAGGGACGGGCCGGCGAGGCTACACCTTC CASSQDRGGTGRRGYTF
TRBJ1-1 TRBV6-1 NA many TGTGCCAGCAGTGAAGCCTGGCGACAGGCCGTCAGGGAAGCTTTCTTT CASSEAWRQAVREAFF
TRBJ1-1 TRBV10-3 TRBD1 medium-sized TGTGCCATCATTCCCACAGGGGGAATGGACACTGAAGCTTTCTTT CAIIPTGGMDTEAFF
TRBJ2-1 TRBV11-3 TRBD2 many TGTGCCAGCAGCTTAGATCGAGATCCAGCGGGGGGGGAGGTAAATGAGCAGTTCTTC CASSLDRDPAGGEVNEQFF
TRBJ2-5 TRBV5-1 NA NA TGCGCCAGCAGCTCCTCCGGGCAGCGGGAGACCCAGTACTTC CASSSSGQRETQYF
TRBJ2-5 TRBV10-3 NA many TGTGCCATCAGTGAGGGTTCGACCCAGTACTTC CAISEGSTQYF
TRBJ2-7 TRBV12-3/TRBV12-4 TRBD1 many TGTGCCAGCAGTTTGCGGGCCGGGACAGGGCTCGAGCAGTACTTC CASSLRAGTGLEQYF
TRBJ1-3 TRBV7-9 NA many TGTGCCAGCAGCTTATCAGGGCATGGAAACACCATATATTTT CASSLSGHGNTIYF
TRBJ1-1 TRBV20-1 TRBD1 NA TGCAGTGCTTTGCCCGTAGGCTCTGGGACAGTGACGATGAACACTGAAGCTTTCTTT CSALPVGSGTVTMNTEAFF
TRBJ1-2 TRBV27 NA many TGTGCCAGCAGTTCCCACCCTGGGGGAGACTATGGCTACACCTTC CASSSHPGGDYGYTF
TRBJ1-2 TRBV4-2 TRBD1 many TGTGCCAGCAGCCAAGGACAGGGTCAGAGCTATGGCTACACCTTC CASSQGQGQSYGYTF
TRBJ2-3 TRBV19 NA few TGTGCCAGTAGTACCCCCGGCACAGATACGCAGTATTTT CASSTPGTDTQYF
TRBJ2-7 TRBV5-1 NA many TGCGCCAGCACCGCCGGGTCCACCTACGAGCAGTACTTC CASTAGSTYEQYF
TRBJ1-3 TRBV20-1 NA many TGCAGTGCTAGCCCCCCCGGGGATTTGAACACCATATATTTT CSASPPGDLNTIYF
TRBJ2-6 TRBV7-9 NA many TGTGCCAGCAGCCCAGGTTGGGGCAGGGTGACATCTGGGGCCAACGTCCTGACTTTC CASSPGWGRVTSGANVLTF
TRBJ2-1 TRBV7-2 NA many TGTGCCAGCAGCTTAGCTCTAGCGAGCTCCTACAATGAGCAGTTCTTC CASSLALASSYNEQFF
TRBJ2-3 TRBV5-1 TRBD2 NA TGCGCCAGCAGCTCCGGGACTAGCGGGGGACCCGGAGATACGCAGTATTTT CASSSGTSGGPGDTQYF
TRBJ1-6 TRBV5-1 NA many TGCGCCAGCAGCTTGGGGGGCAGGGGAGAGTCACCCCTCCACTTT CASSLGGRGESPLHF
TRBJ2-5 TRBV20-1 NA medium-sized TGCAGTGCTAGAGATATTCAGTTCCAAGAGACCCAGTACTTC CSARDIQFQETQYF
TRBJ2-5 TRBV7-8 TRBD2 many TGTGCCAGCAGCTCTTTATCGCCCTGGCGGGGGAGTCAAGAGACCCAGTACTTC CASSSLSPWRGSQETQYF
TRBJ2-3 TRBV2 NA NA TGTGCCAGCACTGGGGGGGCCTGGACAGATACGCAGTATTTT CASTGGAWTDTQYF
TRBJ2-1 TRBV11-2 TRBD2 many TGTGCCAGCAGCGGGCGGACTAGCGGGGGGGGCAATGAGCAGTTCTTC CASSGRTSGGGNEQFF
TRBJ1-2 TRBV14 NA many TGTGCCAGCAGCCCTTCGGGTGGGCGGATCTATGGCTACACCTTC CASSPSGGRIYGYTF
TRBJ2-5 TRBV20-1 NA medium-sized TGCAGTGCTAGAGATCTGGCTTTACAAGAGACCCAGTACTTC CSARDLALQETQYF
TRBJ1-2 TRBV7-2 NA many TGTGCCAGCAGCTTAGTTGGCGGGGGGCACGGCTACACCTTC CASSLVGGGHGYTF
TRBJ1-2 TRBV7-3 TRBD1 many TGTGCCAGCAGCTTGACAGGGGAAGGAGGCTATGGCTACACCTTC CASSLTGEGGYGYTF
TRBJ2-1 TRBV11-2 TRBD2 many TGTGCCAGCAGCCAGGGACTAGTTTGGGATGAGCAGTTCTTC CASSQGLVWDEQFF
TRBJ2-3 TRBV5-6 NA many TGTGCCAGCAGCTACGGGGCAGATACGCAGTATTTT CASSYGADTQYF
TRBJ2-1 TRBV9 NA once TGTGCCAGCAGCCCAACCATCCAAGAGACACAGTTCTTC CASSPTIQETQFF
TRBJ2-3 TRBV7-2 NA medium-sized TGTGCCAGCAGCTCAAACAGGCCTAGCACAGATACGCAGTATTTT CASSSNRPSTDTQYF
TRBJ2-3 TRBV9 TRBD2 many TGTGCCAGCAGCGTGCGGGGGGGCACAGATACGCAGTATTTT CASSVRGGTDTQYF
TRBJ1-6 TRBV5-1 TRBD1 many TGCGCCAGCAGTCCGACAGGGATCGAGAATTCACCCCTCCACTTT CASSPTGIENSPLHF
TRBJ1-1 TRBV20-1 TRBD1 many TGCAGTGCGGGGGACAGGGTGGTGAACACTGAAGCTTTCTTT CSAGDRVVNTEAFF